This T cell receptor beta chain appears in the sequencing data of a study of graft-versus-host responses after intestinal transplantation. Overall study: Transplants given to recipients were multivisceral, liver-intestinal, or isolated intestinal. The recipients all started with anti-thymocyte globulin induction and then took tacrolimus and steroids for 3 to 4 years. Study-wide results and caveats: High graft-versus-host to host-versus-graft clonal ratios were seen in allografts of patients with graft-donor T cell macrochimerism. GvH clones surfaced in recipient marrow, some emerging earlier in ileum or blood.

As regards this clone: Its specificity is not known.

Only in-frame clones appear in the TCRdb table, and some are missing; sequencing was by immunoSEQ multiplex PCR. Counted here are tens of thousands of clones, around 90% occurring once; the ten biggest clones make up roughly 8%. The CDR3 covers 15 residues. V lost 6 bases to trimming and J lost 4 bases; unmatched junction nucleotides: 8. Germline assignment: CDR1 MNHEY and CDR2 SMNVEV (reference sequence). Source: unstimulated CD8+ T cells sorted from spleen or lymph node cells, taken before transplant. The rearrangement joins TRBV27 to TRBJ2-7; 11 positions agree with TRBD1. The receptor's source is a human donor who was the organ donor for an intestinal transplant. The DNA for the CDR3 is TGTGCCAGCAGCTTCGGGACAGGGGGTAGGTACGAGCAGTACTTC. Amino acid sequence: CASSFGTGGRYEQYF.